This T cell receptor beta chain appears in the sequencing data of a study of blood T cell repertoires in COVID-19. TCRdb keeps only in-frame clones here, not all; method: immunoSEQ multiplex PCR. Of hundreds of thousands of clones detected, around 85% appear once; the ten largest clones hold around 3.4%. The germline gives CDR1 LNHDA, CDR2 SQIVND (reference sequence). Trimming took 3 bases from V and 9 from J, leaving 15 bases between them. The length of the CDR3 is 14 residues. The V gene is TRBV19, the J gene TRBJ1-5, with D unclear. The sequence was collected from a woman aged 18-35 years with acute or convalescent COVID-19. The sequencing input was peripheral blood. The CDR3 protein is CASSMNRELRPQHF. The CDR3 region has the DNA TGTGCCAGTAGTATGAACCGGGAGCTTCGGCCCCAGCATTTT.